The count of the clone carrying this TCR beta chain is one. Its antigen remains unknown. The CDR3 extends over 16 amino acids. Unmatched junction bases numbered 4, after V lost 1 base and J lost 0 bases. Germline V gene lookup returns CDR1 SGHRS and CDR2 YFSETQ. This record belongs to a study of shared clonotypes between healthy human individuals. Study in general: Serving as donors were a couple of women and three men, whose ages spanned 18 to 49. Findings of the study overall: Estimated richness values were generally larger in naive subsets than in memory subsets.

The study ran the assay at deep level. Sequencing used immunoSEQ multiplex PCR; TCRdb keeps in-frame clones, though not all of them. In the table there are 2 million to 2.5 million clones, about 95% of which are singletons. Cells designated naive CD8 were CD45RO-negative and were positively selected for CCR7, with terminally differentiated effector memory CD45RA+ cells excluded. This TCR came from a man aged 18-30 years in good health. The sequencing input was naive CD8+ T cells sorted from blood. The J gene is TRBJ2-3, the V gene TRBV5-1; 8 bases fit TRBD2. This chain's CDR3 is CASSLRAGASTDTQYF. The CDR3, as DNA: TGCGCCAGCAGCTTGAGAGCGGGGGCTAGCACAGATACGCAGTATTTT. Full variable domain (outside the CDR3, taken from reference TRBV5-1 and TRBJ2-3): KAGVTQTPRYLIKTRGQQVTLSCSPISGHRSVSWYQQTPGQGLQFLFEYFSETQRNKGNFPGRFSGRQFSNSRSEMNVSTLELGDSALYLCASSLRAGASTDTQYFGPGTRLTVL.